This T cell receptor (beta chain) comes out of a study of shared clonotypes between healthy human individuals (dated by TCRdb to between 2020 and 2021). With regard to the full study: The cohort comprised a couple of women and a few men aged 18 to 49 years. For each donor, CD4 naive and CD4 memory were each given three plates, CD8 naive was given two plates, and CD8 memory was given one plate. To estimate repertoire size and how much clonotype sharing occurs between individuals, the study deeply sequenced the blood TCR repertoires of 4 to 6 healthy adults. To increase sequencing depth and limit assay-specific biases, TCR repertoire library preparation and sequencing were carried out by different laboratories using diverse techniques. Leukapheresis yielded between about 0.9 and 9 billion PBMCs per donor.

Healthy HIV-negative adults with no recently reported acute infections or vaccinations were included as donors. Every donor was a Caucasian adult residing in Nashville, Tennessee, USA. The CD8 memory samples were a combination of magnetically selected CD45RO+ cells and CCR7-negative CD45RA+ effector memory (TemRA) cells. Blood was obtained by leukapheresis, after which PBMCs were separated by Ficoll-Histopaque density gradient centrifugation and cryopreserved in liquid nitrogen vapor phase. Purity and quantity of every magnetically sorted T cell population were checked by analytical flow cytometry. Genomic DNA was isolated from each sorted fraction and quantified by UV absorbance on a Nanodrop 2000c. CDR3 length: 13 amino acids, cysteine to phenylalanine. Only the CDR3 portion is preserved as DNA: 39 bases, with reading frame beginning at the first base. CDR1 and CDR2 (PRHDT, FYEKMQ) derive from the germline V gene (reference sequence). V drops 8 bases and J drops 0 bases, leaving 5 bases in between.

Using the deep immunoSEQ assay, TCR CDR3 regions were amplified from genomic DNA by multiplex PCR. Genomic DNA extracted from each cell subset was distributed evenly over all wells of several immunoSEQ 96-well plates, and each plate served as one replicate. For sorted subsets, approximately 0.2 ug of genomic DNA, equivalent to some 30,000 T cell genomes, went into each replicate PCR. Purified libraries were measured with a Qubit 3.0 fluorometer, size-checked on a Bioanalyzer 2100, and measured again with the KAPA Library Quantification kit. Each immunoSEQ 96-well plate was sequenced on its own single-read 150-cycle Illumina NextSeq 550 flow cell. The source study handled its data this way. Because the immunoSEQ output included only junctional sequences and no quality scores, the filtering could not be the same as the filtering used for full-length reads. Sequences were annotated with PyIR, a Python wrapper for IgBLAST v1.9, using IMGT germline references to assign V/J genes and CDR3. Reads were removed for weak V/J assignments (E-value above 1e-6), missing CDR3, stop codons, out-of-frame junctions, or ambiguous translated residues. V3J clonotypes were defined as sequences sharing an identical inferred V gene, J gene, and CDR3 amino acid sequence. The percentage overlap between two repertoires was calculated by dividing the number of shared unique clonotypes by the size of the smaller repertoire. Three approaches were used to assess repertoire richness: RTK rarefaction, the Chao1 estimator, and Recon v2.1 estimates of unobserved clonotypes. Generation probabilities for all TCRbeta clonotypes obtained by the gDNA method from a handful of donors were computed using OLGA. The source is immuneACCESS, and TCRdb retained only in-frame sequences with V and J called. Part of the clones is not carried over; for the studies checked, unresolved V genes explain less than half of this, and the remainder is unexplained. The DNA gave D and trimming, while V, J and clone size come from that table. The sample table shows roughly 120,000 clones, and 55% to 80% are seen once. The ten most abundant clones make up roughly 24% of the sample.

What the authors observed across the whole study: Incomplete sequencing was indicated by rarefaction of sorted-subset datasets, despite the large sequencing depth. Clonotypes shared by all four sorted-subset donors showed higher generation probabilities than non-shared clonotypes. Estimated clonotype richness was generally larger for naive than for memory subsets. Based on pairwise subsampling, the degree of clonotype sharing among donors was expected to be affected by sequencing depth. Sharing across a few donors was observed for approximately 5% of naive CD4, less than 4% of naive CD8, roughly 2.4% of memory CD4, and around 0.4% of memory CD8 clonotypes. Sampling was restricted to blood, and TCR repertoires in tissue are likely to differ from TCR repertoires in blood. Because the study included a small number of donors, the genetic and exposure-history diversity represented was limited.

This clone appeared once. The target of this receptor is not known. Per-nucleotide qualities are absent, and no much larger clonotype sits a single base away. Sequenced material: memory CD8+ T cells sorted from blood. The sample's cell subset or site label, decoded: CD45RO+ cells pooled with CCR7-negative TemRA cells. Here the chain combines TRBV13 and TRBJ2-6; no D gene is confidently identified. The receptor was isolated from a woman under 40 in good health. For the CDR3, the sequence is CASVSSGANVLTF. The DNA sequence reads TGTGCCAGCGTAAGCTCTGGGGCCAACGTCCTGACTTTC.